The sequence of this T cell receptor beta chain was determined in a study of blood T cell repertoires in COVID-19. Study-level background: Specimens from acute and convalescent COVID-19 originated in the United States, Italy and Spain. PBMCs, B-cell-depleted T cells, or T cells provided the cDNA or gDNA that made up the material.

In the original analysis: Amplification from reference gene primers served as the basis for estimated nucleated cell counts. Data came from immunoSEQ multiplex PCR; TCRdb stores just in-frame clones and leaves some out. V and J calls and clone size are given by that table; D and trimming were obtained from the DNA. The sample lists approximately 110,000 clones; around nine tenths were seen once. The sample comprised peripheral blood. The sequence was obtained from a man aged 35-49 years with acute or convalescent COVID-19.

This CDR3 reads CASSPLETGVSYGYTF. The CDR3 DNA reads TGTGCCAGCTCACCACTCGAGACAGGGGTTAGCTATGGCTACACCTTC. The chain recombines TRBV18 with TRBJ1-2; 8 nucleotides agree with TRBD1. Trimming removed 1 base from V and 4 bases from J; junction bases left unmatched: 8. The CDR3 covers 16 residues. From germline, CDR1 is KGHSH and CDR2 LQKENI.